Below, 24 T cell receptor beta chains from the same sample are listed, as sequenced in a study of blood T cell repertoires in COVID-19. TCRdb keeps only in-frame clones here, not all; method: immunoSEQ multiplex PCR. The table lists about 64,000 clones, approximately 86% of them singletons. Material for sequencing was peripheral blood. The source is a man aged 40-50 years with acute or convalescent COVID-19.

The rearrangement joins TRBV27 to TRBJ2-7; no clear D. Trimming removed 3 bases at V and 4 bases at J, with 10 bases between. This CDR3 comprises 13 residues. Germline values: CDR1 MNHEY, CDR2 SMNVEV (reference sequence). CDR3 residues: CASSFGQYYEQYF. DNA of the CDR3: TGTGCCAGCAGTTTTGGGCAGTATTACGAGCAGTACTTC.

The chain couples TRBV29-1 to TRBJ2-2; D gene unclear. Per the germline V gene, CDR1 is SQVTM and CDR2 is ANQGSEA. The CDR3 has 11 amino acids. Deletions cut 5 bases from V and 4 bases from J, with 5 bases between. In DNA, the CDR3 is TGCAGCGTTTCAATCACCGGGGAGCTGTTTTTT. Translated: CSVSITGELFF.

V gene TRBV12-5 combines with J gene TRBJ1-3; weak D call: TRBD1 (6 bases). The CDR3 covers 14 residues. Germline V lookup: CDR1 LGHNT, CDR2 FRNRAP. Trimming stripped 6 bases from V and 0 bases from J, with 9 bases between. DNA of the CDR3: TGTGCTAGTGGCTACAGGGCCTCTGGAAACACCATATATTTT. Its translation is CASGYRASGNTIYF.

This rearrangement joins TRBV6-6 to TRBJ1-2; 9 nucleotides align to TRBD1. Germline V gene data show CDR1 as MNHNY and CDR2 as SVGAGI (reference sequence). This CDR3 has 15 residues. V was pared by 7 bases and J by 3 bases, with 9 bases of the junction left unmatched. The DNA of the CDR3 is TGTGCCAGCACGGGCGCCGACAGGGGGGACTATGGCTACACCTTC. Its translation: CASTGADRGDYGYTF.

This clone appeared a few times. This rearrangement joins TRBV25-1 to TRBJ1-2, with 11 bases that match TRBD1. Unmatched junction bases numbered 4, after V lost 2 bases and J lost 2 bases. Germline V gene data show CDR1 as MGHDK and CDR2 as SYGVNS. CDR3 length: 16 amino acids. The CDR3 sequence: CASSETGTGGNYGYTF. In DNA form, the CDR3 reads TGTGCCAGCAGTGAAACAGGGACAGGGGGAAACTATGGCTACACCTTC.

The genes are TRBV6-5 and TRBJ1-2; maybe TRBD1 (5 bases). The CDR3 is 15 amino acids. V was cut by 7 bases and J by 8 bases, with 23 bases left in between. Per germline, CDR1 MNHEY and CDR2 SVGAGI. The CDR3 loop reads CASTRDPRTSMGYTF. For the CDR3, the DNA is TGTGCCAGCACCAGGGATCCCAGAACGTCCATGGGCTACACCTTC.

The CDR3 coding sequence is TGTGCCAGCAGCGTCAACAGGGCTATGAACACTGAAGCTTTCTTT. As protein: CASSVNRAMNTEAFF. The rearrangement links TRBV9 to TRBJ1-1; weak D call: TRBD1 (6 bases). Trimming pared 2 bases from V and 0 bases from J, leaving 11 bases between. Germline V gene lookup returns CDR1 SGDLS and CDR2 YYNGEE. CDR3 length: 15 amino acids.

The chain employs TRBV30 and TRBJ1-3; 8 bases are shared with TRBD1. V lost 4 bases to trimming and J lost 7 bases; unmatched junction nucleotides: 3. This CDR3 spans 12 amino acids. Looked up from germline, CDR1 is GTSNPN and CDR2 is SVGIG (reference sequence). This CDR3 is CAWNGQGNTIYF. CDR3 sequence (DNA): TGTGCCTGGAATGGACAGGGCAACACCATATATTTT.

The V call is TRBV4-1, the J call TRBJ1-5; TRBD1 aligns across 7 bases. Per germline, CDR1 MGHRA and CDR2 YSYEKL. The CDR3 is made up of 16 amino acids. After removal of 1 base from V and 4 bases from J, the junction contained 7 bases not matched to a gene. The DNA for the CDR3 is TGCGCCAGCAGCCAAGGTGTCGGGACAGAAAATCAGCCCCAGCATTTT. Protein sequence: CASSQGVGTENQPQHF.

The V call is TRBV25-1, the J call TRBJ2-1; no firm D call. Germline CDR1 MGHDK, CDR2 SYGVNS. Trimming took 5 bases from V and 0 from J, leaving 11 bases between them. The CDR3 covers 15 residues. As DNA, the CDR3 is TGTGCCAGCAGTCCGAGTATAAGCTCCTACAATGAGCAGTTCTTC. Its protein product is CASSPSISSYNEQFF.

In DNA form, the CDR3 reads TGTGCCAGTAGTATAACCAGGGTTGATGGCTACACCTTC. This encodes CASSITRVDGYTF. V is TRBV19 and J is TRBJ1-2, with D possibly matching TRBD1 (5 bases). CDR1 is LNHDA and CDR2 is SQIVND in the germline V gene (reference sequence). V shed 2 bases and J shed 6 bases, with 10 bases lying between them. The CDR3 covers 13 residues.

This clone has more than one count but fewer than ten. This rearrangement joins TRBV6-6 to TRBJ2-7; D is possibly TRBD1 (5 bases). This CDR3 is built from 15 residues. V lost 7 bases to trimming and J lost 1 base, with 17 bases between them. Germline V gene data show CDR1 as MNHNY and CDR2 as SVGAGI (reference sequence). The CDR3 loop reads CASNYGSGFSYEQYF. DNA of the CDR3: TGTGCCAGCAACTACGGCTCAGGGTTTTCCTACGAGCAGTACTTC.

This clone was seen once. The chain couples TRBV24-1 to TRBJ2-3, with TRBD2 matching over 13 bases. Germline-derived CDR1 and CDR2 are KGHDR and SFDVKD. J lost 3 bases, V lost 4 bases, and 9 bases had no gene match. There are 18 residues in the CDR3. CDR3 sequence (DNA): TGTGCCACCAGTGACTCCTTCACTAGCGGGGGGGCTACAGATACGCAGTATTTT. It specifies CATSDSFTSGGATDTQYF.

The V gene is TRBV9, the J gene TRBJ2-2, with TRBD2 matching over 10 bases. The CDR3 loop spans 16 amino acids. Germline V CDR1 and CDR2: SGDLS, YYNGEE. After removal of 2 bases from V and 6 bases from J, the junction contained 7 bases not matched to a gene. DNA of the CDR3: TGTGCCAGCAGCGTCCTAAGCGGGGGGGCGCCCGGGGAGCTGTTTTTT. Its translation is CASSVLSGGAPGELFF. Looking up the rest from reference TRBV9 and TRBJ2-2 gives the full variable domain: DSGVTQTPKHLITATGQRVTLRCSPRSGDLSVYWYQQSLDQGLQFLIQYYNGEERAKGNILERFSAQQFPDLHSELNLSSLELGDSALYFCASSVLSGGAPGELFFGEGSRLTVL.

This clone was counted only a few times. The rearrangement joins TRBV6-1 to TRBJ1-1; no definite D call. Trimming removed 3 bases at V and 0 bases at J, with 14 bases between. The CDR3 sequence is 16 residues long. Germline V gene data show CDR1 as MNHNS and CDR2 as SASEGT. CDR3 sequence (DNA): TGTGCCAGCAGTGACAGCGATTTTGTCATGAACACTGAAGCTTTCTTT. This codes for CASSDSDFVMNTEAFF.

This chain links TRBV7-2 with TRBJ1-1, with D hard to call. There are 13 residues in the CDR3. Trimming removed 3 bases at V and 0 bases at J, with 5 bases between. Per germline, CDR1 SGHTA and CDR2 FQGNSA. Here the CDR3 reads CASSFTVNTEAFF. The CDR3 bases are TGTGCCAGCAGCTTTACAGTGAACACTGAAGCTTTCTTT.

The chain links TRBV6-5 to TRBJ1-2, with 8 positions matching TRBD1. Germline loops: CDR1 MNHEY, CDR2 SVGAGI. The CDR3 extends over 15 amino acids. Losses at the gene ends were 7 bases for V and 5 bases for J; bases not matched to a gene: 12. The CDR3 protein is CASTIQGEGPYGYTF. CDR3 coding DNA: TGTGCCAGCACAATACAGGGGGAGGGACCTTATGGCTACACCTTC.

The chain couples TRBV2 to TRBJ2-3, with 10 bases lining up with TRBD1. The junction had 5 bases not matched to a gene; V was cut back by 6 bases and J by 2 bases. Germline V CDR1 and CDR2: SNHLY, FYNNEI. This CDR3 region has 15 residues. This CDR3 reads CASREDRGFTDTQYF. The DNA of the CDR3 is TGTGCCAGCAGGGAGGACAGGGGGTTCACAGATACGCAGTATTTT.

This chain uses TRBV11-1 with TRBJ2-2, with a weak D call TRBD1 (6 bases). Per the germline V gene, CDR1 is SGHAT and CDR2 is FQDESV (reference sequence). Trimming left V 8 bases short and J 5 bases short, with 15 bases between. The CDR3 length is 14 residues. This CDR3 is CASGYRVETGELFF. The CDR3 region has the DNA TGTGCCAGCGGGTACAGGGTCGAAACCGGGGAGCTGTTTTTT.

The table lists this clone with a count of one. The chain recombines TRBV14 with TRBJ2-1, with 11 nucleotides matching TRBD2. V gave up 6 bases and J gave up 3 bases; unmatched junction bases: 1. CDR3 size: 14 residues. CDR1 SGHDN and CDR2 FVKESK come from the germline V gene. This CDR3 is CASRTSGGYNEQFF. The CDR3 DNA sequence: TGTGCCAGCAGAACTAGCGGGGGCTACAATGAGCAGTTCTTC.

The rearrangement links TRBV3-1 (or the pseudogene TRBV3-2) to TRBJ2-7; perhaps TRBD1 as D (5 bases). Looked up from germline, CDR1 is LGHDT and CDR2 is YNNKEL (reference sequence). The CDR3 runs to 14 residues. Trimming shortened V by 0 bases and J by 7 bases, and 13 bases separated the two germline ends. The CDR3 protein is CASSQEKRGGEQYF. CDR3 DNA sequence: TGTGCCAGCAGCCAAGAGAAAAGGGGCGGAGAGCAGTACTTC.

The chain has TRBV5-1 and TRBJ1-3; 8 bases agree with TRBD1. The junction had 9 bases not matched to a gene; V was cut back by 4 bases and J by 0 bases. Germline V gene sequence: CDR1 SGHRS, CDR2 YFSETQ. The CDR3 has 17 amino acids. The CDR3 protein is CASSRGQGATSGNTIYF. The CDR3 DNA reads TGCGCCAGCAGCCGGGGGCAGGGGGCCACCTCTGGAAACACCATATATTTT.

The chain employs TRBV30 and TRBJ2-5, with 7 bases matching TRBD2. The CDR3 totals 14 residues. Per the germline V gene, CDR1 is GTSNPN and CDR2 is SVGIG (reference sequence). After removal of 6 bases from V and 4 bases from J, the junction contained 11 bases not matched to a gene. The CDR3 sequence is CACPARGKAETQYF. CDR3 DNA sequence: TGTGCCTGTCCTGCGCGGGGGAAGGCAGAGACCCAGTACTTC.

The genes are TRBV20-1 and TRBJ1-4; the D is unclear. Germline lookup yields CDR1 DFQATT and CDR2 SNEGSKA (reference sequence). CDR3 length: 14 amino acids. Trimming cost V 3 bases and J 8 bases, with 16 bases left between them. The CDR3 loop reads CSASLGSFEEKLFF. DNA for the CDR3: TGCAGTGCTAGTTTGGGCAGTTTTGAGGAAAAACTGTTTTTT.